These T cell receptor beta chains were read from a single sample in a study of T cells after yellow fever vaccination. TCRdb analysed the 5' RACE reads with MiXCR anew, one entry per CDR3 protein. Of about 500,000 distinct CDR3 sequences in the sample, roughly 17% were seen once. Here the sequenced sample was PBMCs, taken roughly 5 days after the first yellow fever vaccination. These receptors all stem from a young man who received the YFV17D yellow fever vaccine. The CDR3 runs from the conserved cysteine through the conserved F or W. The D gene is left open where the match is weak. Some rows mark clone size as missing; the rest say once, few, many or name a class of expanded clone.

j_gene,abundance,d_gene,v_gene,CDR3aa,CDR3nt
TRBJ1-3,few,NA,TRBV5-1,CASSSQGTPGNTIYF,TGCGCCAGCAGCTCACAGGGTACCCCTGGAAACACCATATATTTT
TRBJ2-5,few,TRBD1,TRBV29-1,CSRLSFGRDSQETQYF,TGCAGCCGCCTAAGTTTCGGCCGGGACAGTCAAGAGACCCAGTACTTC
TRBJ2-4,NA,NA,TRBV7-2,CASSLGSRRDIQYF,TGTGCCAGCAGCTTAGGTTCTCGGCGGGACATTCAGTACTTC
TRBJ2-7,NA,TRBD2,TRBV6-5,CASSYHSGASYEQYF,TGTGCCAGCAGTTACCACAGCGGGGCCTCCTACGAGCAGTACTTC
TRBJ1-5,few,NA,TRBV5-4,CASSVEGGNQPQHF,TGTGCCAGCAGTGTGGAGGGAGGCAATCAGCCCCAGCATTTT
TRBJ2-2,NA,NA,TRBV6-1,CATPKLDGVRTGELFF,TGTGCCACCCCGAAGCTGGACGGGGTAAGGACCGGGGAGCTGTTTTTT
TRBJ2-4,many,TRBD1,TRBV25-1,CASSEAGTGKNIQYF,TGTGCCAGCAGTGAAGCCGGGACAGGGAAAAACATTCAGTACTTC
TRBJ1-6,NA,NA,TRBV27,CASTSLGQGSPLHF,TGTGCCAGCACCTCGTTGGGGCAGGGTTCACCCCTCCACTTT
TRBJ2-7,few,TRBD2,TRBV4-1,CASSQPGLAGTYEQYF,TGCGCCAGCAGCCAGCCGGGACTAGCGGGTACCTACGAGCAGTACTTC
TRBJ2-1,NA,NA,TRBV24-1,CATSDFTSGSEQFF,TGTGCCACCAGTGATTTCACATCAGGGAGTGAGCAGTTCTTC
TRBJ2-5,NA,NA,TRBV29-1,CSVRTLIQETQYF,TGCAGCGTTAGGACACTAATTCAAGAGACCCAGTACTTC
TRBJ1-1,NA,TRBD1,TRBV27,CASRSRRQGIMDTEAFF,TGTGCCAGCCGGAGTCGTCGACAGGGAATCATGGACACTGAAGCTTTCTTT
TRBJ2-3,few,TRBD2,TRBV3-1,CASSLGLAGGRSTDTQYF,TGTGCCAGCAGCCTGGGACTAGCGGGGGGGCGGAGCACAGATACGCAGTATTTT
TRBJ2-7,NA,TRBD2,TRBV11-2,CASSLGGYHEQYF,TGTGCCAGCAGCTTGGGAGGGTACCACGAGCAGTACTTC
TRBJ2-3,NA,TRBD2,TRBV9,CASSAGLAGGYTQYF,TGTGCCAGCAGCGCCGGACTAGCGGGGGGATATACGCAGTATTTT
TRBJ1-1,few,NA,TRBV7-2,CASRLSPSLAFF,TGTGCCAGCAGATTATCCCCTAGTTTAGCTTTCTTT
TRBJ1-2,NA,TRBD1,TRBV7-9,CASTFRDRVGGYTF,TGTGCCAGCACGTTCCGGGACAGGGTTGGAGGCTACACCTTC
TRBJ1-1,NA,TRBD1,TRBV25-1,CASSDPGGTIEAFF,TGTGCCAGCAGTGACCCAGGGGGAACAATTGAAGCTTTCTTT